This is a list of T cell receptor beta chains from one sample in a study of blood T cell repertoires in COVID-19. Clones were read by immunoSEQ multiplex PCR, and TCRdb kept only the in-frame ones, dropping some. The table lists about 430,000 clones, approximately 90% of them singletons. Sequenced: peripheral blood. These receptors were collected from a young man with COVID-19, enrolled during active disease. Each CDR3 is given with its conserved first and last residue. The order of the fields is D gene, J gene, V gene, CDR3 protein. A D gene is named only where the DNA matches it firmly.

D: TRBD1; J: TRBJ2-7; V: TRBV5-1; CDR3: CASSLYSGQGYEQYF
D: NA; J: TRBJ1-3; V: TRBV7-9; CDR3: CASREREGPTGNTIYF
D: NA; J: TRBJ1-2; V: TRBV7-9; CDR3: CASSPFGLLDYGYTF
D: TRBD2; J: TRBJ2-1; V: TRBV18; CDR3: CASSPRLAELYNEQFF
D: TRBD1; J: TRBJ1-1; V: TRBV11-3; CDR3: CASSFQQGVNTEAFF
D: NA; J: TRBJ1-1; V: TRBV3-1/TRBV3-2; CDR3: CASSQEPGNTEAFF
D: NA; J: TRBJ2-7; V: TRBV7-9; CDR3: CASSFGGEGEQYF
D: NA; J: TRBJ1-4; V: TRBV19; CDR3: CASGPKLFF
D: TRBD1; J: TRBJ2-7; V: TRBV5-4; CDR3: CASGNPGQGFEQYF
D: NA; J: TRBJ2-2; V: TRBV19; CDR3: CASSSGIWTGELFF
D: TRBD2; J: TRBJ2-7; V: TRBV4-1; CDR3: CASSHSGRETYEQYF
D: TRBD2; J: TRBJ2-1; V: TRBV3-1/TRBV3-2; CDR3: CASSFRTSGRNDEQFF
D: NA; J: TRBJ1-6; V: TRBV4-1; CDR3: CASSQESGENSPLHF
D: TRBD1; J: TRBJ2-5; V: TRBV13; CDR3: CASSPRDREETQYF